The 24 T cell receptor beta chains below come from one sample, sequenced in a study of STAT5B mutations in CD4+ large granular lymphocyte leukemia. Libraries were prepared by immunoSEQ multiplex PCR; TCRdb keeps only in-frame clonotypes and omits some of them. The repertoire consists of roughly 30,000 clones, with around 67% occurring once and the leading ten covering 1.5% to 2%. The specimen was CD4+ T cells from blood buffy coats. The source is a human donor in good health.

This clone was recorded a few times. The chain links TRBV7-2 to TRBJ1-3, with TRBD1 matching 9 bases. Per germline, CDR1 SGHTA and CDR2 FQGNSA. The CDR3 sequence is 15 residues long. J gave up 0 bases and V 4 bases, and 1 base lay outside the gene matches. The CDR3 spells CASSSTGGSGNTIYF. The CDR3 DNA is TGTGCCAGCAGCTCGACAGGGGGCTCTGGAAACACCATATATTTT. The whole variable domain, filled in from reference TRBV7-2 and TRBJ1-3, reads GAGVSQSPSNKVTEKGKDVELRCDPISGHTALYWYRQSLGQGLEFLIYFQGNSAPDKSGLPSDRFSAERTGGSVSTLTIQRTQQEDSAVYLCASSSTGGSGNTIYFGEGSWLTVV.

This rearrangement joins TRBV21-1 to TRBJ2-7; the D call TRBD1 from the table was never checked on the DNA. TRBV21-1 is a documented pseudogene. CDR3 size: 15 residues. The CDR3 nucleotides read TGTGCCAGCAGCCCCGAGACAGGACTCTCCTACGAGCAGTACTTC. Translated: CASSPETGLSYEQYF.

The chain employs TRBV2 and TRBJ1-1, with no clear D. The germline V gene has CDR1 SNHLY and CDR2 FYNNEI. The V end was cut by 7 bases, the J end by 9 bases, with 18 bases between. This CDR3 region has 13 residues. The CDR3 DNA reads TGTGCCAGCAATATTTCCCCCGGCCTAAAAGCTTTCTTT. The encoded protein is CASNISPGLKAFF.

The V call is TRBV2, the J call TRBJ1-5; D possibly corresponds to TRBD1 (5 bases). CDR1 is SNHLY and CDR2 is FYNNEI in the germline V gene. CDR3 size: 13 residues. V was shortened by 7 bases and J by 2 bases, with 9 bases between the two germline ends. The CDR3 DNA reads as TGTGCCAGCACCCGGGACCGCAATCAGCCCCAGCATTTT. Its protein product is CASTRDRNQPQHF.

This clone was counted between two and nine times. The genes are TRBV2 and TRBJ2-7; 7 bases map to TRBD1. V lost 4 bases to trimming and J lost 4 bases; unmatched junction nucleotides: 4. CDR1 and CDR2 (germline): SNHLY, FYNNEI. The CDR3 has 13 residues. The CDR3: CASSGNRGYEQYF. The DNA of the CDR3 is TGTGCCAGCAGTGGGAACAGGGGATACGAGCAGTACTTC. The full variable domain, completed using reference TRBV2 and TRBJ2-7, is EPEVTQTPSHQVTQMGQEVILRCVPISNHLYFYWYRQILGQKVEFLVSFYNNEISEKSEIFDDQFSVERPDGSNFTLKIRSTKLEDSAMYFCASSGNRGYEQYFGPGTRLTVT.

The chain couples TRBV15 to TRBJ1-2, with 7 positions matching TRBD1. From germline, CDR1 is LNHNV and CDR2 YYDKDF (reference sequence). The CDR3 totals 13 residues. V dropped 5 bases and J dropped 3; count of bases not matched to a gene: 3. CDR3 nucleotide sequence: TGTGCCACCAGCCAGGGGGAGCACTATGGCTACACCTTC. Its translation: CATSQGEHYGYTF. The entire variable domain, with the rest obtained from reference TRBV15 and TRBJ1-2, is as follows: DAMVIQNPRYQVTQFGKPVTLSCSQTLNHNVMYWYQQKSSQAPKLLFHYYDKDFNNEADTPDNFQSRRPNTSFCFLDIRSPGLGDTAMYLCATSQGEHYGYTFGSGTRLTVV.

The rearrangement joins TRBV4-1 to TRBJ2-5, with D possibly being TRBD1 or TRBD2 (5 bases each). This CDR3 comprises 16 residues. Germline V gene lookup returns CDR1 MGHRA and CDR2 YSYEKL. The ends were cut back, 2 bases at V and 5 bases at J, with 18 bases in the middle. This CDR3 reads CASSQSKGPRGETQYF. As DNA, the CDR3 is TGCGCCAGCAGCCAATCAAAAGGACCGAGGGGTGAGACCCAGTACTTC.

V gene TRBV7-2 combines with J gene TRBJ2-7, with D possibly being TRBD2 (6 bases). CDR3 size: 15 residues. Germline V gene data show CDR1 as SGHTA and CDR2 as FQGNSA. The germline V and J ends were trimmed by 5 bases and 1 base, with 15 bases remaining between them. CDR3 amino acids: CASSPSRGISYEQYF. The CDR3 region has the DNA TGTGCCAGCAGCCCATCCCGGGGGATTTCCTACGAGCAGTACTTC.

J is TRBJ2-3 and V is TRBV5-1; 14 nucleotides align to TRBD2. The CDR3 loop spans 16 amino acids. V dropped 5 bases and J dropped 4; count of bases not matched to a gene: 6. Germline CDR1 and CDR2: SGHRS and YFSETQ. The CDR3 bases are TGCGCCAGCAGAAGACTAGCGGGGGGGCGAGCAGATACGCAGTATTTT. The encoded protein is CASRRLAGGRADTQYF.

The chain is built from TRBV19 and TRBJ2-3; maybe TRBD2 (6 bases). Trimming cost V 3 bases and J 1 base, with 8 bases left between them. This CDR3 is 14 amino acids long. CDR1 and CDR2 from the germline V gene are LNHDA and SQIVND (reference sequence). The CDR3 protein is CASSIGGGTDTQYF. In nucleotides, the CDR3 is TGTGCCAGTAGTATCGGGGGAGGCACAGATACGCAGTATTTT.

The chain has TRBV10-1 and TRBJ2-2, with 10 positions matching TRBD2. After removal of 6 bases from V and 6 bases from J, the junction contained 4 bases not matched to a gene. Germline CDR1 WNHNN, CDR2 SYGVQD (reference sequence). The CDR3 extends over 14 amino acids. The CDR3 loop is CASRLAGDSGELFF. DNA of the CDR3: TGCGCCAGCAGGCTAGCGGGGGACTCCGGGGAGCTGTTTTTT.

This clone was observed a single time. This chain links TRBV5-1 with TRBJ1-1; D perhaps matches TRBD1 (5 bases). Germline loops: CDR1 SGHRS, CDR2 YFSETQ. Trimming removed 4 bases from V and 4 bases from J, with 17 bases in between. The CDR3 is 15 residues long. The CDR3 DNA reads as TGCGCCAGCAGCATCGCCGGGGGGGGTCGCACTGAAGCTTTCTTT. As protein: CASSIAGGGRTEAFF.

This CDR3 reads CASSLAEGGTEAFF. CDR3 DNA sequence: TGCGCCAGCAGCTTGGCCGAGGGGGGGACTGAAGCTTTCTTT. The V and J genes are TRBV5-1 and TRBJ1-1; D might be TRBD1 (6 bases). V was cut by 0 bases and J by 5 bases, with 11 bases left in between. The V gene's germline CDR1 is SGHRS and CDR2 YFSETQ. The CDR3 is made up of 14 amino acids.

The V and J genes are TRBV5-4 and TRBJ1-2, with a possible D match to TRBD1 (5 bases). Deletions cut 0 bases from V and 7 bases from J, with 13 bases between. This CDR3 comprises 14 residues. CDR1 is SGHNT, CDR2 YYREEE, per germline (reference sequence). CDR3 sequence reads: CASSLGGSLGGYTF. In DNA, the CDR3 is TGTGCCAGCAGCTTGGGGGGGTCACTCGGTGGCTACACCTTC.

Here the CDR3 DNA reads TGTGCTAGTGGCACCGGACAGGGAGGAAATCAGCCCCAGCATTTT. It translates to CASGTGQGGNQPQHF. The genes are TRBV12-5 and TRBJ1-5; 8 bases agree with TRBD1. The J segment lost 4 bases and the V segment lost 6 bases, leaving 8 bases of the junction unmatched. This CDR3 is 15 amino acids long. CDR1 is LGHNT and CDR2 is FRNRAP in the germline V gene.

The chain employs TRBV7-2 and TRBJ2-2; 8 bases fit TRBD2. CDR1 and CDR2 (germline): SGHTA, FQGNSA. J was trimmed by 2 bases and V by 4 bases; bases with no gene match: 6. The CDR3 length is 16 residues. CDR3 region: CASSSRGGANTGELFF. The DNA of the CDR3 is TGTGCCAGCAGCTCACGGGGGGGTGCCAACACCGGGGAGCTGTTTTTT.

V is TRBV4-1 and J is TRBJ2-7; 7 bases are a match to TRBD2. This CDR3 spans 15 amino acids. Germline V gene sequence: CDR1 MGHRA, CDR2 YSYEKL. Unmatched junction bases numbered 6, after V lost 1 base and J lost 3 bases. In nucleotides, the CDR3 is TGCGCCAGCAGCCAAGGAAGCGGGGCCGGCTACGAGCAGTACTTC. Residues: CASSQGSGAGYEQYF.

This clone showed up just a few times. The genes are TRBV7-9 and TRBJ1-3; D gene uncertain. The CDR3 loop spans 15 amino acids. The V end was cut by 11 bases, the J end by 0 bases, with 17 bases between. Germline CDR1 reads SEHNR; CDR2 reads FQNEAQ (reference sequence). The CDR3 spells CAATPGWDSGNTIYF. The CDR3 nucleotides are TGTGCCGCTACCCCCGGGTGGGACTCTGGAAACACCATATATTTT.

This chain uses TRBV7-9 with TRBJ2-5; 15 nucleotides line up with TRBD2. After removal of 4 bases from V and 5 bases from J, the junction contained 8 bases not matched to a gene. The CDR3 loop spans 17 amino acids. CDR1 is SEHNR and CDR2 is FQNEAQ in the germline V gene (reference sequence). The CDR3: CASSYGLAGGPRETQYF. Here the CDR3 DNA reads TGTGCCAGCAGCTACGGACTAGCGGGGGGGCCGCGGGAGACCCAGTACTTC.

The rearrangement links TRBV5-1 to TRBJ2-1; D unclear. V shed 4 bases and J shed 4 bases, with 15 bases lying between them. CDR3 length: 15 residues. Germline CDR1 reads SGHRS; CDR2 reads YFSETQ. CDR3: CASSPTSGFYNEQFF. Here the CDR3 DNA reads TGCGCCAGCAGCCCGACCTCGGGTTTTTACAATGAGCAGTTCTTC.

The chain recombines TRBV7-9 with TRBJ1-2; D unclear. This CDR3 has 14 amino acids. Trimming removed 1 base at V and 1 base at J, with 7 bases between. The V gene's germline CDR1 is SEHNR and CDR2 FQNEAQ (reference sequence). CDR3 amino acids: CASSLVRGNYGYTF. The CDR3 nucleotides are TGTGCCAGCAGCTTAGTCCGGGGTAACTATGGCTACACCTTC.

In its sample, this clone was seen a few times. The rearrangement uses TRBV2 and TRBJ1-1; D not resolved. In germline, CDR1 is SNHLY, CDR2 FYNNEI. This CDR3 region has 13 residues. Trimming pared 5 bases from V and 1 base from J, leaving 8 bases between. DNA for the CDR3: TGTGCCAGCAGTTGGCAGCAGAACACTGAAGCTTTCTTT. Translation: CASSWQQNTEAFF.

This clone appeared once. This sequence joins TRBV7-7 and TRBJ2-5; TRBD2 matches at 9 bases. In germline, CDR1 is SSHAT, CDR2 FNYEAQ (reference sequence). This CDR3 comprises 15 residues. With 5 bases clipped from V and 4 bases from J, the junction kept 8 bases outside the gene matches. Written as DNA, the CDR3 is TGTGCCAGCAGCCGCCAAGCGGGGGGCGGAGAGACCCAGTACTTC. Translated: CASSRQAGGGETQYF.

This chain uses TRBV6-5 with TRBJ2-5; D assignment may be TRBD1 or TRBD2 (5 bases each). The germline V gene encodes CDR1 MNHEY and CDR2 SVGAGI. The CDR3 covers 14 residues. Between the trimmed V and J ends, which lost 7 bases and 2 bases, there was a span of 14 bases. As DNA, the CDR3 is TGTGCCAGCAACCGGGGACGGGAACAAGAGACCCAGTACTTC. It encodes CASNRGREQETQYF.